This passage covers 10 T cell receptor beta chains from one sample sequenced in a study of human T cells and chemical hapten exposure. In TCRdb, the RACE reads were re-called with MiXCR into one record per CDR3 protein. This repertoire shows approximately 80,000 distinct CDR3 sequences, 7.5% to 9% found once; its top ten account for about 1.6%. The sample's time point: patch test 1, 2 weeks after DPC sensitization. Treatment of the sample: therapeutic diphenylcyclopropenone sensitization with weekly scalp DPC. The sequenced sample was whole blood, obtained in connection with sensitization to the hapten diphenylcyclopropenone (DPC). The receptor source for this set is a woman aged 25 to 39 with alopecia areata. Some clones in this sample may be carry-over from other donors' samples.

This clonotype was observed a few times. The chain joins TRBV7-8 to TRBJ1-4, with D possibly TRBD1 on 5 matching bases. V gave up 2 bases and J gave up 4 bases, with 11 bases separating them. The CDR3 totals 15 residues. Germline loops: CDR1 SGHVS, CDR2 FQNEAQ. CDR3 DNA sequence: TGTGCCAGCAGCTTAAGAGGGGACGGTAATGAAAAACTGTTTTTT. Encoded protein: CASSLRGDGNEKLFF.

In this sample, this clonotype turned up a few times. The chain recombines TRBV12-3 or TRBV12-4 with TRBJ1-2, with 7 bases matching TRBD1. CDR3 length equals 13 residues. After removal of 5 bases from V and 8 bases from J, the junction contained 8 bases not matched to a gene. This chain's CDR3 is CASSIRQGNGYTF. In DNA, the CDR3 is TGTGCCAGCAGTATAAGACAGGGAAACGGCTACACCTTC.

Ten or more counts support this clonotype. This chain uses TRBV29-1 with TRBJ2-3; a weak D match, TRBD1 (6 bases). V was shortened by 4 bases and J by 1 base, with 12 bases between the two germline ends. This CDR3 has 14 residues. Germline V gives CDR1 SQVTM, CDR2 ANQGSEA. The CDR3 region is CSVVGQFGTDTQYF. Here the CDR3 DNA reads TGCAGCGTTGTAGGACAGTTCGGCACAGATACGCAGTATTTT.

The chain joins TRBV12-3 or TRBV12-4 to TRBJ2-1, with D uncertain. This CDR3 contains 16 residues. V shed 4 bases and J shed 5 bases, with 18 bases lying between them. The CDR3 DNA follows: TGTGCCAGCAGTTACCGACTCTCCCGTGGGGACAATGAGCAGTTCTTC. Protein: CASSYRLSRGDNEQFF.

This clonotype was counted only a few times. The CDR3 DNA reads as TGTGCCAGCAGCCGGGACAGGGGAGATACGCAGTATTTT. Translation gives CASSRDRGDTQYF. The chain uses TRBV3-1 and TRBJ2-3, with TRBD1 identical over 10 bases. Germline V lookup: CDR1 LGHDT, CDR2 YNNKEL (reference sequence). The CDR3 runs to 13 residues. Unmatched junction bases numbered 0, after V lost 4 bases and J lost 5 bases.

This clonotype came up a few times. This chain joins TRBV5-5 and TRBJ1-1, with D tentatively TRBD1 (6 bases). The V gene's germline CDR1 is SGHKS and CDR2 YYEKEE (reference sequence). The length of the CDR3 is 14 residues. V was pared by 0 bases and J by 6 bases, with 12 bases between. The CDR3 spells CASSLVGGAAEAFF. The CDR3 bases are TGTGCCAGCAGCTTGGTTGGGGGGGCCGCTGAAGCTTTCTTT.

This clonotype showed up just a few times. V usage is TRBV29-1 and J usage is TRBJ1-2, with a possible D match to TRBD1 (6 bases). The CDR3 spans 15 residues. Germline V gene lookup returns CDR1 SQVTM and CDR2 ANQGSEA. CDR3 DNA sequence: TGCTGCGGTGAGATCGTGGGGGGCGATCGCTATGGCTACACCTTC. Translating it yields CCGEIVGGDRYGYTF.

This clonotype appeared a few times. The V gene is TRBV25-1, the J gene TRBJ2-4; D may be TRBD1 or TRBD2 (5 bases each). Trimming removed 1 base at V and 7 bases at J, with 11 bases between. The CDR3 loop spans 14 amino acids. The germline V gene has CDR1 MGHDK and CDR2 SYGVNS. The CDR3 spells CASSEFEGPNIQYF. The DNA for the CDR3 is TGTGCCAGCAGTGAATTCGAGGGGCCGAACATTCAGTACTTC. Full variable domain (remainder filled in from reference TRBV25-1 and TRBJ2-4): EADIYQTPRYLVIGTGKKITLECSQTMGHDKMYWYQQDPGMELHLIHYSYGVNSTEKGDLSSESTVSRIRTEHFPLTLESARPSHTSQYLCASSEFEGPNIQYFGAGTRLSVL.

At least ten counts were recorded for this clonotype. The V and J genes are TRBV18 and TRBJ1-4; D might be TRBD1 (5 bases). V was cut by 6 bases and J by 0 bases, with 11 bases left in between. This CDR3 region has 15 residues. From germline, CDR1 is KGHSH and CDR2 LQKENI. In nucleotides, the CDR3 is TGTGCCAGCTCCCCAACAGGAGCAACTAATGAAAAACTGTTTTTT. Encoded protein: CASSPTGATNEKLFF.

This clonotype was counted ten times or more. This sequence joins TRBV20-1 and TRBJ2-1; 10 nucleotides agree with TRBD1. There are 15 residues in the CDR3. Germline CDR1 is DFQATT and CDR2 is SNEGSKA (reference sequence). Germline trimming cut 1 base from V and 4 bases from J; bases unmatched to any gene: 4. CDR3 bases: TGCAGTGCTAGAGGTGGGACAGGGGTTTACAATGAGCAGTTCTTC. Translating gives CSARGGTGVYNEQFF.